A selection of T cell receptor beta chains follows, all from one sample in a study of CD8+ T cells in alopecia areata. Sequenced by immunoSEQ multiplex PCR; TCRdb stores in-frame clones only, minus some. The data contain approximately 150,000 clones, more than 85% of them singletons. The input for sequencing was CD8+ T cells sorted from blood, taken at week 4, from a patient treated with tofacitinib. The receptor set was obtained from a human donor with alopecia areata. Both conserved end residues are trimmed from each CDR3. Size tells how often a clone was seen (once, few, many) or the class of an expanded clone, and some rows leave it out.

V,J,size,CDR3
TRBV5-1,TRBJ2-1,NA,ASSLGAGGLYNEQF
TRBV2,TRBJ2-5,NA,ASSGRGGETQY
TRBV9,TRBJ2-3,NA,ASSLGGGGTDTQY
TRBV15,TRBJ2-2,NA,ATSAPRHRFTGELF
TRBV5-1,TRBJ2-1,NA,ASSLTSGDNEQF
TRBV7-2,TRBJ2-5,NA,ASSAGWETQY
TRBV7-9,TRBJ2-7,once,ASSAQTSGYEQY
TRBV29-1,TRBJ2-1,NA,SVDEAEQF
TRBV6-6,TRBJ2-2,NA,ASSYSGGEGELF
TRBV19,TRBJ2-1,NA,ASSPSSGSFYNEQF
TRBV6-5,TRBJ1-1,NA,ASSYYGAEAF
TRBV7-2,TRBJ1-1,once,ASSFGNEAF
TRBV6-5,TRBJ2-2,NA,ASSYADTGELF
TRBV15,TRBJ2-7,NA,ATSITSGRVYEQY
TRBV30,TRBJ2-2,NA,AAEIGGNTGELF